The TCR beta chain under discussion was sequenced for a study of CD8+CD57+ T cells in acquired aplastic anemia. It was patients with CD8+CD57+ cell expansion by flow cytometry who were chosen for sequencing. The patients, all of them, had severe acquired aplastic anemia. At blood sampling, none of the patients had yet received therapy. The CDR3 spans 14 residues. Looked up from germline, CDR1 is LGHDT and CDR2 is YNNKEL (reference sequence). Trimming left V 0 bases short and J 3 bases short, with 8 bases between. CDR3 and TCR beta VDJ profiling relied on genomic DNA as the template. TCRdb re-derived calls from the reads in MiXCR, one entry per CDR3 protein. The table has approximately 190,000 distinct CDR3 sequences, 40% to 55% seen once; the top ten hold over 7.5%. The study's findings and limits: Levels of CD8+ Simpson's diversity were not significantly distinct in patients versus controls. Patients and controls shared around 30 CD8+ CDR3 sequences.

With regard to this clonotype: Its antigen is still unknown.

The chain links TRBV3-1 to TRBJ1-1; unclear D gene. This receptor was identified in a human donor with aplastic anemia. Sequencing was done on a sample of sorted CD4+, CD8+, or CD8+CD57+ T cells (not recorded which) from PBMCs. CDR3 amino acids: CASSQETRYTEAFF. CDR3 nucleotides: TGTGCCAGCAGCCAAGAAACCAGGTACACTGAAGCTTTCTTT. Full variable domain (rest looked up from reference TRBV3-1 and TRBJ1-1): DTAVSQTPKYLVTQMGNDKSIKCEQNLGHDTMYWYKQDSKKFLKIMFSYNNKELIINETVPNRFSPKSPDKAHLNLHINSLELGDSAVYFCASSQETRYTEAFFGQGTRLTVV.